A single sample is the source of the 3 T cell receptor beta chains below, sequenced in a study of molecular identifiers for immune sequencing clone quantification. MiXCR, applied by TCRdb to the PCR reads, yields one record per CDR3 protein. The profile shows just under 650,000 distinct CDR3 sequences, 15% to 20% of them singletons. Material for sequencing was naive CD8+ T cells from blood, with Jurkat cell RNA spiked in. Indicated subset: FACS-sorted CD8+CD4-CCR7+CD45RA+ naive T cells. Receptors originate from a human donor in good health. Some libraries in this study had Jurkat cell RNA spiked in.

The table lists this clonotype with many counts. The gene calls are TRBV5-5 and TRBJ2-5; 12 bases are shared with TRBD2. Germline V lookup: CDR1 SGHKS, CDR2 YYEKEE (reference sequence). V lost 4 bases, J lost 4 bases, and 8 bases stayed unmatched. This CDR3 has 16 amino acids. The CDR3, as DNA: TGTGCCAGCAGCGTGGGACTAGCGGGCCGGGGAGAGACCCAGTACTTC. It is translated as CASSVGLAGRGETQYF.

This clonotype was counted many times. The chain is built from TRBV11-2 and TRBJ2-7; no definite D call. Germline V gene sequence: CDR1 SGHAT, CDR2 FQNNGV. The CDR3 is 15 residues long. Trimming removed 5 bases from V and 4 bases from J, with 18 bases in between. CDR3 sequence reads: CASSHNRETLYEQYF. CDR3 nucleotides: TGTGCCAGCAGCCACAATCGCGAGACCCTATACGAGCAGTACTTC.

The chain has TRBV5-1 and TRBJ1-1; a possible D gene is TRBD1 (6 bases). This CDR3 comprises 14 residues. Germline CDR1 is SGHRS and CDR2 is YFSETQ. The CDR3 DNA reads TGCACCGGCAGCTTGCGCCGGGGGGCCACTGAAGCTTTCTTT. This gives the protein CTGSLRRGATEAFF.